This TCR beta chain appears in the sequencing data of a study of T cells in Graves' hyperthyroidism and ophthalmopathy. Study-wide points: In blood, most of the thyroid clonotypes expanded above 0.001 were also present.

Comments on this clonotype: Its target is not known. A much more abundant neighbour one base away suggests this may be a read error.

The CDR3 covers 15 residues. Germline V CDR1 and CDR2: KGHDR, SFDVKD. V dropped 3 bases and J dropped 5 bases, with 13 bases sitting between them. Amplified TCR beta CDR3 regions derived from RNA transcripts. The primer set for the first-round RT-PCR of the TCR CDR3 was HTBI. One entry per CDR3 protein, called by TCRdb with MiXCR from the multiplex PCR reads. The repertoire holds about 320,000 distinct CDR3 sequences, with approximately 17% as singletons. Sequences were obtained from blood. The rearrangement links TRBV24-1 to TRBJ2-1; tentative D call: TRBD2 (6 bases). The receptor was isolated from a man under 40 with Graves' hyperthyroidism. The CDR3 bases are TGTGCCACCAGTGATAGGGCTAGCGTACACAATGAGCAGTTCTTC. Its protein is CATSDRASVHNEQFF.